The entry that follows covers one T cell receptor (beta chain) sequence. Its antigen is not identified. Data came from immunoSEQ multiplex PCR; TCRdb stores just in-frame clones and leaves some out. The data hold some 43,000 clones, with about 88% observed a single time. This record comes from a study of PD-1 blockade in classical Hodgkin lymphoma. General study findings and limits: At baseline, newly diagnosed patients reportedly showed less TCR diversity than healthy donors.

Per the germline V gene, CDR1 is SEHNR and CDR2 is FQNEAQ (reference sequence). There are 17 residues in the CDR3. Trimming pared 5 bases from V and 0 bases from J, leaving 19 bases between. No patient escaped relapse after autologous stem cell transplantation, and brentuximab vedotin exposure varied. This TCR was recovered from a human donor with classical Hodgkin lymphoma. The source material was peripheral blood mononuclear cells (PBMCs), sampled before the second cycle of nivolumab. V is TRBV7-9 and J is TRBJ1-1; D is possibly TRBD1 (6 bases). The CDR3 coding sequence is TGTGCCAGCAGCACACCGGGACAAGGCCTCATGAACACTGAAGCTTTCTTT. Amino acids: CASSTPGQGLMNTEAFF.